One sample yielded the 21 T cell receptor beta chains listed below, sequenced in a study of PD-1 blockade in classical Hodgkin lymphoma. Profiled with immunoSEQ multiplex PCR; TCRdb holds only in-frame clones, not every one. The sample has over 15,000 clones, around 86% seen once. Every patient experienced relapse after autologous stem cell transplantation, and brentuximab vedotin exposure varied. This specimen was peripheral blood mononuclear cells (PBMCs), taken before the second cycle of nivolumab. These receptors originate from a human donor with classical Hodgkin lymphoma.

This clone was counted a single time. The chain carries TRBV5-6 and TRBJ2-5; D is unclear. Germline values: CDR1 SGHDT, CDR2 YYEEEE. CDR3 size: 17 residues. V lost 3 bases and J lost 0, with 18 bases in between. The DNA of the CDR3 is TGTGCCAGCAGCTCCCATGTCATAGTAACAAACCAAGAGACCCAGTACTTC. Translating gives CASSSHVIVTNQETQYF.

V gene TRBV30 combines with J gene TRBJ1-5; D not certain. The CDR3 has 12 residues. From germline, CDR1 is GTSNPN and CDR2 SVGIG (reference sequence). V was pared by 3 bases and J by 5 bases, with 8 bases between. The CDR3 sequence is CAWSTAYQPQHF. The CDR3 nucleotides are TGTGCCTGGAGCACAGCTTATCAGCCCCAGCATTTT.

The genes are TRBV5-1 and TRBJ1-3; no firm D call. CDR1 SGHRS and CDR2 YFSETQ come from the germline V gene. This CDR3 is 13 amino acids long. V was clipped by 7 bases and J by 0 bases, with 8 bases between them. The CDR3 loop reads CASGEGSGNTIYF. CDR3 nucleotides: TGCGCCAGCGGGGAGGGCTCTGGAAACACCATATATTTT.

This sequence joins TRBV7-3 and TRBJ2-1; 9 bases are a match to TRBD2. The germline V gene has CDR1 SGHTA and CDR2 FQGTGA. V shed 5 bases, J shed 2 bases, and the junction held 4 bases outside the gene matches. The CDR3 is made up of 15 amino acids. The CDR3 bases are TGTGCCAGCAGCCGAACTAGCGGGCCCTACAATGAGCAGTTCTTC. It specifies CASSRTSGPYNEQFF.

The chain has TRBV2 and TRBJ2-7; 12 positions match TRBD2. The CDR3 runs to 14 residues. With 6 bases clipped from V and 6 bases from J, the junction kept 6 bases outside the gene matches. Germline V gene sequence: CDR1 SNHLY, CDR2 FYNNEI. The CDR3 region has the DNA TGTGCCAGCAGGCTAGCGGGGGGGCTCGGCGAGCAGTACTTC. As protein: CASRLAGGLGEQYF.

The rearrangement uses TRBV6-1 and TRBJ1-6, with D perhaps TRBD1 (6 bases). The V end lost 5 bases, the J end lost 9 bases, and 11 bases lay between the germline ends. There are 13 residues in the CDR3. Germline-derived CDR1 and CDR2 are MNHNS and SASEGT. For the CDR3, the DNA is TGTGCCAGCAGTACAGGGTTGAGTTCACCCCTCCACTTT. This codes for CASSTGLSSPLHF.

The chain links TRBV15 to TRBJ2-3; D is unresolved. V shed 5 bases and J shed 4 bases, with 7 bases lying between them. The CDR3 extends over 12 amino acids. Germline V gives CDR1 LNHNV, CDR2 YYDKDF (reference sequence). The CDR3 DNA follows: TGTGCCACCAGCCCCGCTTCAGATACGCAGTATTTT. Translating gives CATSPASDTQYF.

V gene TRBV9 combines with J gene TRBJ1-4; D is possibly TRBD1 (5 bases). Germline V gene sequence: CDR1 SGDLS, CDR2 YYNGEE. This CDR3 has 15 amino acids. The V and J ends lost 0 bases and 8 bases respectively, with 14 bases between them. In nucleotides, the CDR3 is TGTGCCAGCAGCGTAGTCGGGGGTATGGGGGAAAAACTGTTTTTT. This encodes CASSVVGGMGEKLFF.

The chain joins TRBV6-6 to TRBJ1-5; D is uncertain. Trimming removed 2 bases at V and 5 bases at J, with 7 bases between. Germline V gene sequence: CDR1 MNHNY, CDR2 SVGAGI (reference sequence). The CDR3 extends over 13 amino acids. CDR3 in DNA: TGTGCCAGCAGTTACACGAGGGATCAGCCCCAGCATTTT. Residues: CASSYTRDQPQHF.

The chain joins TRBV2 to TRBJ2-7; TRBD1 agrees at 8 bases. V lost 8 bases and J lost 1; bases outside the gene matches: 10. The CDR3 covers 15 residues. Germline V lookup: CDR1 SNHLY, CDR2 FYNNEI. CDR3 in DNA: TGTGCCAGCGGAGAGGGGACAGGTCGGTCCTACGAGCAGTACTTC. It encodes CASGEGTGRSYEQYF.

The chain recombines TRBV7-8 with TRBJ1-2; a weak D match, TRBD1 (5 bases). Germline CDR1 SGHVS, CDR2 FQNEAQ. The CDR3 contains 13 residues. Trimming left V 5 bases short and J 4 bases short, with 11 bases between. The CDR3 coding sequence is TGTGCCAGCAGCGGCGGGGCCGGCTATGGCTACACCTTC. Translation: CASSGGAGYGYTF. Filled out from reference TRBV7-8 and TRBJ1-2, the complete variable domain reads GAGVSQSPRYKVAKRGQDVALRCDPISGHVSLFWYQQALGQGPEFLTYFQNEAQLDKSGLPSDRFFAERPEGSVSTLKIQRTQQEDSAVYLCASSGGAGYGYTFGSGTRLTVV.

V is TRBV7-9 and J is TRBJ1-5; D is ambiguous. This CDR3 is built from 13 residues. The V end lost 5 bases, the J end lost 4 bases, and 9 bases lay between the germline ends. The germline CDR1 and CDR2 sequences are SEHNR and FQNEAQ (reference sequence). The CDR3 protein is CASSPNGNQPQHF. The CDR3 nucleotides read TGTGCCAGCAGCCCGAATGGGAATCAGCCCCAGCATTTT.

This clone was detected a few times. This sequence joins TRBV6-5 and TRBJ2-5; 14 nucleotides line up with TRBD2. Germline V gene sequence: CDR1 MNHEY, CDR2 SVGAGI. The CDR3 is made up of 15 amino acids. V lost 5 bases, J lost 10 bases, and 9 bases stayed unmatched. The CDR3 region has the DNA TGTGCCAGCAGTCCGACTAGCGGGGGGGCAAGGCTCCAGTACTTC. Amino acid sequence: CASSPTSGGARLQYF.

This clone came up a few times. CDR3 protein: CASSFDGDTLGGYTF. For the CDR3, the DNA is TGTGCCAGCAGCTTCGACGGAGATACCCTCGGTGGCTACACCTTC. V and J are TRBV7-8 and TRBJ1-2; D is undetermined. The germline V and J ends were trimmed by 3 bases and 7 bases, with 18 bases remaining between them. Germline V gene data show CDR1 as SGHVS and CDR2 as FQNEAQ. The CDR3 consists of 15 residues.

The chain recombines TRBV27 with TRBJ1-6; D remains ambiguous. The germline V and J ends were trimmed by 2 bases and 7 bases, with 18 bases remaining between them. The germline V gene has CDR1 MNHEY and CDR2 SMNVEV (reference sequence). The CDR3 has 17 residues. This CDR3 reads CASSLKGLGSSNSPLHF. DNA for the CDR3: TGTGCCAGCAGTTTAAAAGGTTTGGGGAGTTCGAATTCACCCCTCCACTTT.

The genes are TRBV1 and TRBJ2-5; TRBD2, the table's D call, was not compared with the DNA. TRBV1 is classified as a pseudogene. The length of the CDR3 is 15 residues. The CDR3, as DNA: TGCACCAGCAGCCACTTTAGCGGGGGCCAAGAGACCCAGTACTTC. Translation gives CTSSHFSGGQETQYF.

In nucleotides, the CDR3 is TGCGCCAGCAGTGACCTGGACAGGGGGCTCCTGCGGACTGAAGCTTTCTTT. Protein: CASSDLDRGLLRTEAFF. This chain links TRBV10-2 with TRBJ1-1; 11 nucleotides line up with TRBD1. The junction had 11 bases not matched to a gene; V was cut back by 3 bases and J by 5 bases. Per the germline V gene, CDR1 is WSHSY and CDR2 is SAAADI. CDR3 length: 17 residues.

The table lists this clone with a count of one. The V and J genes are TRBV7-9 and TRBJ1-5, with 7 bases aligning to TRBD1. The V gene end was trimmed by 5 bases and the J gene end by 2 bases; junction bases not matched to a gene: 6. CDR3 length: 15 amino acids. Germline V gene data show CDR1 as SEHNR and CDR2 as FQNEAQ (reference sequence). The CDR3 bases are TGTGCCAGCAGCCAGGAAGGGGGCGGCAATCAGCCCCAGCATTTT. Translation: CASSQEGGGNQPQHF.

The chain links TRBV7-9 to TRBJ1-4, with a tentative D call TRBD1 (5 bases). CDR1 and CDR2 (germline): SEHNR, FQNEAQ (reference sequence). Trimming removed 5 bases at V and 0 bases at J, with 16 bases between. This CDR3 has 17 residues. The CDR3 DNA sequence: TGTGCCAGCAGCCAAGAGCCCCAGGGCCCAACTAATGAAAAACTGTTTTTT. This gives the protein CASSQEPQGPTNEKLFF.

The chain combines TRBV7-3 with TRBJ2-2; TRBD1 matches 7 bases. Trimming cost V 0 bases and J 3 bases; bases outside gene matches: 1. CDR3 length: 15 amino acids. Germline loops: CDR1 SGHTA, CDR2 FQGTGA. The CDR3 nucleotides are TGTGCCAGCAGCTTAACTGGGACAGACACCGGGGAGCTGTTTTTT. Its translation: CASSLTGTDTGELFF.

The genes are TRBV5-1 and TRBJ1-1, with D possibly TRBD1 on 5 matching bases. This CDR3 has 14 amino acids. In germline, CDR1 is SGHRS, CDR2 YFSETQ. V was trimmed by 1 base and J by 7 bases, leaving 14 bases between them. As DNA, the CDR3 is TGCGCCAGCAGCTTGTCTGGGGGAACAGGTGAAGCTTTCTTT. It codes for CASSLSGGTGEAFF.